Listed below are T cell receptor beta chains from one sample, sequenced in a study of blood T cells in healthy people across ages. Each CDR3 protein is one row after TCRdb ran MiXCR on the 5' RACE reads. The table lists 750,000 to 1,000,000 distinct CDR3 sequences, approximately 32% of them singletons, with approximately 10% in the top ten. These records were also assigned to another study, of T cells of mothers and their children.

Material for sequencing was blood. Receptor source: a woman aged 40 to 50 in good health. Each CDR3 is given with its conserved first and last residue. Each record gives: D gene, V gene, J gene, clone size, CDR3 DNA, CDR3 protein. The D gene is left open where the match is weak. Not every row has a clone size; where given, it reads once, few, many or a size class.

>TRBD1|TRBV20-1|TRBJ2-5|few
TGCAGTGCGCATACGTACCCAGGGGGCTTGGAGACCCAGTACTTC
CSAHTYPGGLETQYF
>NA|TRBV18|TRBJ1-2|NA
TGTGCCAGCTCACCACCACATGTCACGTCGGTCGGCTACACCTTC
CASSPPHVTSVGYTF
>NA|TRBV7-2|TRBJ2-1|many
TGTGCCAGCAGCCCTAGGGTGGGGGTCTACAATGAGCAGTTCTTC
CASSPRVGVYNEQFF
>NA|TRBV6-5|TRBJ1-2|many
TGTGCCAGCAGTTACGGTTCCAGGGTCGAGGACTATGGCTACACCTTC
CASSYGSRVEDYGYTF
>NA|TRBV28|TRBJ2-1|few
TGTGCCACCCTAGGGCGGGGGCTGAGGTCCTACAATGAGCAGTTCTTC
CATLGRGLRSYNEQFF
>NA|TRBV30|TRBJ2-2|NA
TGTGCCTGGGAGCAACGAGGGGGGCACCGGGCCGGGGAGCTGTTTTTT
CAWEQRGGHRAGELFF
>NA|TRBV5-1|TRBJ2-3|few
TGCGCCAGCAGATCTGGGACCGAGACGGATACGCAGTATTTT
CASRSGTETDTQYF
>NA|TRBV6-6|TRBJ2-7|many
TGTGCCAGCAGTTACCCCCAAACTTCCTACGAGCAGTACTTC
CASSYPQTSYEQYF
>TRBD2|TRBV14|TRBJ2-7|NA
TGTGCCAGCAGCCAAGGACTAGCGGGGAGGTACGAGCAGTACTTC
CASSQGLAGRYEQYF
>TRBD1|TRBV28|TRBJ1-5|NA
TGTGCCAGCAGTTTAGAGGGGGCGGGGAGACAGCCCCAGCATTTT
CASSLEGAGRQPQHF
>TRBD2|TRBV7-3|TRBJ2-7|NA
TGTGCCAGCAGCCCCGGACTAGCGGGGGGCCCTAATGAGCAGTACTTC
CASSPGLAGGPNEQYF
>NA|TRBV3-1|TRBJ2-1|many
TGTGCCAGCAGCCAAGCTTTGTCCAGTAACAATGAGCAGTTCTTC
CASSQALSSNNEQFF
>NA|TRBV10-3|TRBJ1-2|few
TGTGCCATCAGTGAAGGGAATGAGTATGGCTACACCTTC
CAISEGNEYGYTF
>NA|TRBV6-5|TRBJ2-1|many
TGTGCCAGCAGTCTGGGCCCCGCTAATGAGCAGTTCTTC
CASSLGPANEQFF
>NA|TRBV12-3/TRBV12-4|TRBJ1-4|few
TGTGCCAGCAGGCGTGACGATGGAAAACTGTTTTTT
CASRRDDGKLFF
>TRBD2|TRBV7-2|TRBJ2-4|NA
TGTGCCAGCAGACGTCATGCGGGAGCGGGGGGTCTTGCCAAAAACATTCAGTACTTC
CASRRHAGAGGLAKNIQYF
>NA|TRBV6-6|TRBJ1-2|NA
TGTGCCAGCAGTTACTCCCCGGAATATAACTATGGCTACACCTTC
CASSYSPEYNYGYTF
>NA|TRBV7-9|TRBJ1-5|NA
TGTGCCAGCAGCCGGGAACCTGGCTGGGCCCAGCATTTT
CASSREPGWAQHF
>TRBD2|TRBV20-1|TRBJ2-7|NA
TGCAGTGCTTCGACTAGCGGGTACTCGGTTGGGGACGAGCAGTACTTC
CSASTSGYSVGDEQYF
>NA|TRBV4-3|TRBJ2-7|NA
TGCGCCAGCAGCCAAGGGCTGTATCGGGAAATTAAGTACTTC
CASSQGLYREIKYF
>NA|TRBV5-1|TRBJ1-1|few
TGCGCCAGTTCCCAGTGGGACACTGAAGCTTTCTTT
CASSQWDTEAFF
>NA|TRBV5-1|TRBJ2-5|many
TGCGCCAGCAGCGGGGGGATAACCGGAGAGACCCAGTACTTC
CASSGGITGETQYF